This T cell receptor (beta chain) was found in a study of T cells in Graves' hyperthyroidism and ophthalmopathy. With regard to this clonotype: No conserved phenylalanine or tryptophan is present at the end of the CDR3, so a read error is the likely explanation.

Germline V gene sequence: CDR1 SNHLY, CDR2 FYNNEI. This CDR3 is 13 amino acids long. Trimming took off 6 bases at V and 4 bases at J, with 12 bases between the two ends. RNA transcripts were the template for amplifying TCR beta CDR3 regions. TCR CDR3 regions were first amplified by RT-PCR with HTBI primers. Via MiXCR, TCRdb re-called the multiplex PCR reads, giving one row per CDR3 protein. In the table there are about 660,000 distinct CDR3 sequences, 45% of which are singletons. This clonotype originated in an adult man with Graves' disease, either hyperthyroidism or ophthalmopathy (not recorded which). The chain carries TRBV2 and TRBJ1-1; unclear D gene. The sample taken for sequencing was peripheral blood or thyroid tissue (not recorded which). The CDR3 coding sequence is TGTGCCAGCAGCGATGACAAGACCACTGAAGCTTTCATT. Amino acids: CASSDDKTTEAFI.